Listed here are 10 T cell receptor beta chains from one sample, sequenced in a study of cytomegalovirus exposure and HLA in healthy donors (dated by TCRdb to the late 2010s). The library was obtained by the immunoSEQ multiplex PCR assay. A mixture of 60 forward primers for TCR Vbeta segments and 13 reverse primers for TCR Jbeta segments was used in the multiplex PCR. Here the immuneACCESS table is served through TCRdb, limited to in-frame sequences with V and J called. Missing clones are a known gap in these copies; in checked studies unresolved V genes cover under half, and the rest lacks a known reason. The table for this sample lists 150,000 to 200,000 clones; more than 60% of them were counted only once. The top ten constitute over 2.5% of the sample. Sequencing was done on a sample of PBMCs. The receptors originated from a female donor in good health and CMV-seronegative.

This chain uses TRBV7-2 with TRBJ1-2; maybe TRBD1 (5 bases). Trimming shortened V by 3 bases and J by 3 bases, and 14 bases separated the two germline ends. This CDR3 region has 15 residues. Per the germline V gene, CDR1 is SGHTA and CDR2 is FQGNSA. The CDR3 loop is CASSFYRWEDYGYTF. Here the CDR3 DNA reads TGTGCCAGCAGCTTCTACAGGTGGGAGGACTATGGCTACACCTTC. Supplemented by reference TRBV7-2 and TRBJ1-2, the full variable domain reads GAGVSQSPSNKVTEKGKDVELRCDPISGHTALYWYRQSLGQGLEFLIYFQGNSAPDKSGLPSDRFSAERTGGSVSTLTIQRTQQEDSAVYLCASSFYRWEDYGYTFGSGTRLTVV.

This sequence joins TRBV30 and TRBJ2-7; D possibly corresponds to TRBD1 (6 bases). The CDR3 spans 15 residues. Trimming removed 1 base from V and 2 bases from J, with 15 bases in between. Looked up from germline, CDR1 is GTSNPN and CDR2 is SVGIG (reference sequence). The CDR3 is CAWSGGLGPTYEQYF. In DNA, the CDR3 is TGTGCCTGGAGTGGGGGGCTCGGGCCCACCTACGAGCAGTACTTC. Using reference TRBV30 and TRBJ2-7 for the parts outside the CDR3, the full variable domain is SQTIHQWPATLVQPVGSPLSLECTVEGTSNPNLYWYRQAAGRGLQLLFYSVGIGQISSEVPQNLSASRPQDRQFILSSKKLLLSDSGFYLCAWSGGLGPTYEQYFGPGTRLTVT.

The chain joins TRBV30 to TRBJ2-1, with D perhaps TRBD2 (6 bases). The CDR3 is 13 residues long. Germline V CDR1 and CDR2: GTSNPN, SVGIG (reference sequence). V lost 5 bases and J lost 5, with 13 bases in between. The CDR3 DNA reads TGTGCCTGGGAGCCCGGGAGTCACAATGAGCAGTTCTTC. Its translation: CAWEPGSHNEQFF.

This clone was detected a few times. The rearrangement joins TRBV28 to TRBJ2-2; no reliable D call. The CDR3 totals 16 residues. Looked up from germline, CDR1 is MDHEN and CDR2 is SYDVKM. With 7 bases removed from V and 3 bases from J, the gap between germline ends came to 18 bases. The CDR3 nucleotides read TGTGCCAGCACCGCTGGCGGCTGGTTGGACACCGGGGAGCTGTTTTTT. It is translated as CASTAGGWLDTGELFF.

The chain is built from TRBV30 and TRBJ1-2; 7 bases fit TRBD1. This CDR3 comprises 13 residues. V gave up 5 bases and J gave up 5 bases; unmatched junction bases: 8. Germline CDR1 is GTSNPN and CDR2 is SVGIG (reference sequence). The CDR3 region is CAWPGGPTYGYTF. The DNA for the CDR3 is TGTGCCTGGCCAGGGGGGCCCACTTATGGCTACACCTTC.

This clone occurred a few times. The rearrangement uses TRBV5-8 and TRBJ1-1; D not certain. CDR1 and CDR2 (germline): SGHTS, YDEGEE. V was cut by 4 bases and J by 6 bases, with 13 bases left in between. The CDR3 length is 13 residues. The CDR3 nucleotides read TGTGCCAGCAGCCCAGTCCCGAGGGCTGAAGCTTTCTTT. Protein: CASSPVPRAEAFF.

This chain links TRBV4-1 with TRBJ2-7; TRBD2 agrees at 11 bases. Trimming removed 3 bases from V and 6 bases from J; junction bases left unmatched: 7. This CDR3 comprises 15 residues. Germline loops: CDR1 MGHRA, CDR2 YSYEKL. For the CDR3, the DNA is TGCGCCAGCAGCCAGTTACTAGCGGGAGACCCCGAGCAGTACTTC. This sequence encodes CASSQLLAGDPEQYF.

V is TRBV6-6 and J is TRBJ1-1; D is unresolved. The CDR3 totals 14 residues. V lost 2 bases and J lost 4, with 11 bases in between. Germline CDR1 is MNHNY and CDR2 is SVGAGI (reference sequence). This chain's CDR3 is CASSYAGRSTEAFF. CDR3 in DNA: TGTGCCAGCAGTTACGCCGGCAGGTCCACTGAAGCTTTCTTT.

Here the CDR3 reads CASSRGQDYEQYF. The CDR3 nucleotides are TGCGCCAGCAGCCGGGGACAGGACTACGAGCAGTACTTC. V is TRBV4-1 and J is TRBJ2-7; 8 nucleotides match TRBD1. Germline trimming cut 4 bases from V and 3 bases from J; bases unmatched to any gene: 2. Per germline, CDR1 MGHRA and CDR2 YSYEKL. The CDR3 is 13 residues long.

The rearrangement links TRBV4-3 to TRBJ2-7; D perhaps matches TRBD2 (7 bases). This CDR3 spans 16 amino acids. Deletions cut 0 bases from V and 0 bases from J, with 12 bases between. Per the germline V gene, CDR1 is LGHNA and CDR2 is YSLEER. The CDR3 reads CASSQDWGGGSYEQYF. In DNA, the CDR3 is TGCGCCAGCAGCCAAGATTGGGGGGGCGGCTCCTACGAGCAGTACTTC.